This T cell receptor beta chain originates from a study of CD8+ T cells in alopecia areata. Study-wide context: Once tofacitinib had been taken for 6 to 18 months, 6 months off drug followed. Study-wide results and caveats: Resident alphabeta T-cell populations of normal skin are likewise subject to sequencing in scalp samples. Scalp clonality and expanded CD8+ clones among the top 100 were significantly decreased by tofacitinib.

Following extraction, RNA underwent reverse transcription to cDNA, which served as the sequencing template. Profiled with immunoSEQ multiplex PCR; TCRdb holds only in-frame clones, not every one. The sample yields about 180,000 clones, 45% to 60% seen once. To note about this clone: What it binds is not known.

Treatment described: oral pan-JAK inhibitor, 5-10 mg twice daily. In alopecia areata patients, both lesional scalp punch biopsies and peripheral blood were collected. CDR1 SGDLS and CDR2 YYNGEE come from the germline V gene. Trimming left V 0 bases short and J 4 bases short, with 22 bases between. The CDR3 consists of 18 residues. This clonotype was obtained from a human donor with alopecia areata. This chain links TRBV9 with TRBJ1-1, with D possibly being TRBD1 (5 bases). The sample in question was CD8+ T cells sorted from blood, obtained around week 53, from a patient treated with tofacitinib. Written as DNA, the CDR3 is TGTGCCAGCAGCGTAGTACCACTGGTTGGGGGAACGGGCACTGAAGCTTTCTTT. This encodes CASSVVPLVGGTGTEAFF.